Listed here is a single TCR beta chain. No cognate antigen has been identified for it. No much larger clonotype is one base removed from it; base qualities were not supplied. TCRbeta libraries were sequenced on an Illumina MiSeq, and an average of around 41,000 productive templates per sample was obtained. Using multiplex PCR amplification, the immunoSEQ assay generated the TCRbeta CDR3 libraries. Per the source publication's procedure: Repertoire diversity was computed as previously defined, with values near 0 indicating extremely monoclonal samples. This is the immuneACCESS table as TCRdb keeps it, with only in-frame sequences that have V and J called. A part of the clones is gone; compared with another copy, unresolved V genes explain less than half, and the rest is unexplained. The V and J calls and clone size are taken from that table; D and trimming were inferred from the DNA. The sample yields more than 6,500 clones; roughly four fifths were counted once. The ten largest clones take up roughly 25% of the sample.

DNA was extracted from blood mononuclear cells, and the same DNA was used for both TCR and STAT3 sequencing. These data originate in a study of STAT3 mutations in large granular lymphocyte leukemia (dated by TCRdb to between 2018 and 2021). In the study overall: In roughly half of the longitudinally sequenced T-LGLL patients, canonical activating STAT3 mutations were detected. Two patients with natural killer LGL leukemia were also sequenced longitudinally as controls within the study. More than 15 representative T-LGLL cases were selected from an initial cohort of a few hundred LGL patients for longitudinal TCRbeta and STAT3 sequencing. Patients with T-cell large granular lymphocyte leukemia underwent serial deep sequencing of TCRbeta CDR3 and STAT3 to reconstruct clonal hierarchy and dynamics. One or more immunosuppressive therapy regimens were given to more than half of T-LGLL patients, and hematologic response was seen in about 36% of the treated patients. For each patient, sequencing was performed at an average of roughly 4 time points, with a range of 2 to 8 samplings. The full study reports these points: In several patients, dominant TCR clone burden exceeded STAT3 mutant burden, suggesting STAT3 mutation arose secondarily within a pre-expanded clone. All T-LGLL patients had at least one immunodominant TCRbeta clonotype, and roughly half had multiple immunodominant subclonotypes. Persisting codominant clonotypes in some patients meant a small but highly pathogenic clone may have been missed. TCR clonotype switching after therapy was seen in about 35% of the 18 patients, with all newly emerging clones being STAT3 wild type. Because no samples were available when a clone first appeared, clonal expansion had to be inferred from samplings taken at other points. The linking of therapy response to changes in TCR clonal burden was complicated by variable intervals between samplings and differing treatment regimens.

V has 3 bases trimmed and J has 3 bases trimmed; junction bases matching no gene number 8. Taken from cysteine to phenylalanine, the CDR3 has 16 residues. Only CDR3 DNA is held: 48 bases, read in frame from base 1. From the germline V gene, CDR1 is SGHRS and CDR2 is YFSETQ. The chain uses TRBV5-1 and TRBJ2-3; 9 central bases correspond to TRBD1. The sequenced sample was peripheral blood mononuclear cells. The receptor was derived from a woman between 40 and 50 years old with T-cell large granular lymphocyte leukemia. Some clones in this sample may be carry-over from other donors' samples. The age is the age at diagnosis. The CDR3 protein: CASSWGTGRPTDTQYF. The DNA sequence reads TGCGCCAGCAGCTGGGGGACAGGGAGGCCAACAGATACGCAGTATTTT.